This passage covers 28 T cell receptor beta chains from one sample sequenced in a study of CD8 T cells in Susac syndrome. RNA in amounts of about 0.5 to 1 ug was reverse transcribed with random hexamers. Using its own MiXCR run on the immunoSEQ multiplex PCR reads, TCRdb lists one record per CDR3 protein. The sample shows over 150,000 distinct CDR3 sequences, approximately 94% of them seen only once. Sequences were obtained from CD4+ T cells from PBMCs. The source is a human donor with Susac syndrome.

This clonotype was picked up one time. The chain links TRBV15 to TRBJ1-5, with 7 bases aligning to TRBD1. V trimming: 3 bases; J trimming: 7 bases; junction bases outside the gene matches: 9. The CDR3 runs 15 residues. Germline CDR1 LNHNV, CDR2 YYDKDF (reference sequence). CDR3 protein: CATSSVSGGGQPQHF. CDR3 DNA sequence: TGTGCCACCAGCAGCGTATCAGGGGGAGGGCAGCCCCAGCATTTT.

In this sample, this clonotype turned up once. The chain recombines TRBV7-2 with TRBJ1-1, with 10 bases aligning to TRBD1. Germline V gene sequence: CDR1 SGHTA, CDR2 FQGNSA. This CDR3 is 13 amino acids long. The V gene end was trimmed by 4 bases and the J gene end by 10 bases; junction bases not matched to a gene: 6. The CDR3 nucleotides read TGTGCCAGCAGCTCCCGACAGGGGGCGGGAGCTTTCTTT. Its protein is CASSSRQGAGAFF.

The genes are TRBV12-5 and TRBJ1-2, with D unclear. Per germline, CDR1 LGHNT and CDR2 FRNRAP. The CDR3 runs 14 residues. The V end was cut by 0 bases, the J end by 6 bases, with 11 bases between. The CDR3 DNA reads TGTGCTAGTGGTTTGGTGCCAGGTCGGGATGGCTACACCTTC. It specifies CASGLVPGRDGYTF.

V is TRBV28 and J is TRBJ1-1; the D gene is possibly TRBD1 (5 bases). Germline V gene lookup returns CDR1 MDHEN and CDR2 SYDVKM. The CDR3 is 14 amino acids. V dropped 8 bases and J dropped 5 bases, with 18 bases sitting between them. As DNA, the CDR3 is TGTGCCAGCGGGAGCGGGGCCTTAAATACTGAAGCTTTCTTT. The encoded protein is CASGSGALNTEAFF.

The CDR3 protein is CASSYAIRGQYGYTF. The CDR3 DNA reads TGTGCCAGCAGCTACGCAATCCGGGGCCAATATGGCTACACCTTC. The chain has TRBV7-2 and TRBJ1-2, with a weak D call TRBD1 (5 bases). Germline V lookup: CDR1 SGHTA, CDR2 FQGNSA. The CDR3 totals 15 residues. V was shortened by 4 bases and J by 5 bases, with 17 bases between the two germline ends.

CDR3 sequence reads: CASSPRQGGTDTQYF. Here the CDR3 DNA reads TGTGCCAGCAGCCCCCGACAGGGAGGGACAGATACGCAGTATTTT. The J gene is TRBJ2-3, the V gene TRBV9; the D call may be TRBD1 or TRBD2 (7 bases each). The CDR3 extends over 15 amino acids. Germline values: CDR1 SGDLS, CDR2 YYNGEE. Trimming removed 4 bases from V and 3 bases from J, with 15 bases in between.

This chain connects TRBV2 to TRBJ1-5, with a weak D call TRBD1 (5 bases). CDR1 SNHLY and CDR2 FYNNEI come from the germline V gene. Trimming shortened V by 8 bases and J by 6 bases, and 17 bases separated the two germline ends. The length of the CDR3 is 14 residues. The CDR3 region is CASGARNGGQPQHF. CDR3 coding DNA: TGTGCCAGCGGGGCTCGAAACGGGGGTCAGCCCCAGCATTTT.

V gene TRBV20-1 combines with J gene TRBJ2-7; 8 bases map to TRBD1. CDR3 length equals 12 residues. Germline-derived CDR1 and CDR2 are DFQATT and SNEGSKA (reference sequence). Trimming removed 5 bases from V and 2 bases from J; junction bases left unmatched: 2. CDR3 in amino acids: CSARDRTYEQYF. As DNA, the CDR3 is TGCAGTGCTCGGGACAGGACCTACGAGCAGTACTTC.

The V gene is TRBV30, the J gene TRBJ2-5; D uncertain. V was trimmed by 0 bases and J by 1 base, leaving 12 bases between them. CDR1 and CDR2 from the germline V gene are GTSNPN and SVGIG (reference sequence). This CDR3 spans 15 amino acids. CDR3 amino acids: CAWSVQGGPQETQYF. Here the CDR3 DNA reads TGTGCCTGGAGTGTACAAGGCGGCCCCCAAGAGACCCAGTACTTC.

In DNA, the CDR3 is TGCAGTGCTACCTCTCCCACCGGGACAGCAAGTAGCAATGAGCAGTTCTTC. Translation: CSATSPTGTASSNEQFF. The V gene is TRBV20-1, the J gene TRBJ2-1; 7 bases agree with TRBD1. The CDR3 extends over 17 amino acids. The V segment lost 4 bases and the J segment 6 bases; nucleotides outside the gene matches: 18. Germline CDR1 is DFQATT and CDR2 is SNEGSKA (reference sequence).

This sequence joins TRBV29-1 and TRBJ2-5; D is unclear. This CDR3 is built from 11 residues. The germline gives CDR1 SQVTM, CDR2 ANQGSEA. V was clipped by 4 bases and J by 4 bases, with 7 bases between them. The CDR3 region is CSVASVETQYF. In DNA, the CDR3 is TGCAGCGTTGCGTCGGTAGAGACCCAGTACTTC. Variable domain in full (rest from reference TRBV29-1 and TRBJ2-5): SAVISQKPSRDICQRGTSLTIQCQVDSQVTMMFWYRQQPGQSLTLIATANQGSEATYESGFVIDKFPISRPNLTFSTLTVSNMSPEDSSIYLCSVASVETQYFGPGTRLLVL.

This chain connects TRBV20-1 to TRBJ2-1; a weak D match, TRBD2 (5 bases). Looked up from germline, CDR1 is DFQATT and CDR2 is SNEGSKA (reference sequence). The V and J ends lost 5 bases and 0 bases respectively, with 11 bases between them. This CDR3 contains 14 residues. The CDR3 protein is CSAVKRFSYNEQFF. DNA for the CDR3: TGCAGTGCTGTTAAGCGGTTCTCCTACAATGAGCAGTTCTTC.

The genes are TRBV7-2 and TRBJ2-1; D is unresolved. Germline V CDR1 and CDR2: SGHTA, FQGNSA. The CDR3 has 14 amino acids. Trimming cost V 5 bases and J 0 bases, with 8 bases left between them. Here the CDR3 DNA reads TGTGCCAGCAGCCTTTACGCCTCCTACAATGAGCAGTTCTTC. Its protein product is CASSLYASYNEQFF.

The rearrangement uses TRBV29-1 and TRBJ2-7; 7 positions agree with TRBD1. The CDR3 length is 13 residues. The germline CDR1 and CDR2 sequences are SQVTM and ANQGSEA. Germline trimming cut 6 bases from V and 5 bases from J; bases unmatched to any gene: 10. In DNA form, the CDR3 reads TGCAGCGTGGGGGTGACAGGGATCGACGAGCAGTACTTC. Translating it yields CSVGVTGIDEQYF.

This CDR3 reads CASSPGQPISPQHF. The CDR3 bases are TGTGCCAGCAGTCCTGGACAGCCGATCAGCCCCCAGCATTTT. The chain combines TRBV28 with TRBJ1-5; a weak D match, TRBD1 (6 bases). CDR1 and CDR2 (germline): MDHEN, SYDVKM. This CDR3 contains 14 residues. V was shortened by 5 bases and J by 10 bases, with 18 bases between the two germline ends.

The rearrangement links TRBV11-2 to TRBJ2-3; the match to TRBD2 covers 7 bases. The CDR3 length is 17 residues. The germline V gene has CDR1 SGHAT and CDR2 FQNNGV. V gave up 0 bases and J gave up 2 bases; unmatched junction bases: 8. CDR3 in DNA: TGTGCCAGCAGCTTAGATGGGGCCAGCGGGGCCACAGATACGCAGTATTTT. Amino acids: CASSLDGASGATDTQYF.

This clonotype has just one count. This chain uses TRBV28 with TRBJ2-3; no clear D. The length of the CDR3 is 14 residues. The germline V gene has CDR1 MDHEN and CDR2 SYDVKM. The ends were cut back, 5 bases at V and 1 base at J, with 10 bases in the middle. CDR3 sequence (DNA): TGTGCCAGCAGTGCTCCACCGGGCACAGATACGCAGTATTTT. This encodes CASSAPPGTDTQYF.

The V gene is TRBV6-5, the J gene TRBJ1-5, with D perhaps TRBD1 (6 bases). With 10 bases removed from V and 2 bases from J, the gap between germline ends came to 18 bases. Germline values: CDR1 MNHEY, CDR2 SVGAGI. The CDR3 spans 15 residues. CDR3 coding DNA: TGTGCCACCATAGCCTCAGGGGCAGGCAATCAGCCCCAGCATTTT. It encodes CATIASGAGNQPQHF.

The J gene is TRBJ1-5, the V gene TRBV5-6; TRBD1 matches 8 bases. V was clipped by 2 bases and J by 1 base; unmatched bases: 5. Germline values: CDR1 SGHDT, CDR2 YYEEEE. This CDR3 contains 16 residues. The CDR3 loop is CASSFAGGGSNQPQHF. In DNA form, the CDR3 reads TGTGCCAGCAGCTTCGCAGGGGGCGGCAGCAATCAGCCCCAGCATTTT.

This clonotype was observed a single time. CDR3 protein: CASSTVGGHGSPLHF. The CDR3 DNA follows: TGTGCCAGCAGTACTGTCGGGGGGCATGGTTCACCCCTCCACTTT. The chain joins TRBV6-6 to TRBJ1-6; tentatively, D is TRBD1 (6 bases). The CDR3 contains 15 residues. CDR1 MNHNY and CDR2 SVGAGI come from the germline V gene (reference sequence). Trimming pared 5 bases from V and 9 bases from J, leaving 17 bases between.

CDR3 residues: CATSAGGRLAGELFF. CDR3 DNA sequence: TGTGCCACCAGTGCTGGGGGTAGGCTCGCCGGGGAGCTGTTTTTT. The V call is TRBV24-1, the J call TRBJ2-2; D could derive from TRBD1 or TRBD2 (5 bases each). CDR1 and CDR2 from the germline V gene are KGHDR and SFDVKD. The CDR3 length is 15 residues. The germline V and J ends were trimmed by 5 bases and 6 bases, with 15 bases remaining between them.

This chain links TRBV5-1 with TRBJ2-7; D gene ambiguous. Trimming removed 4 bases from V and 6 bases from J, with 11 bases in between. Germline V CDR1 and CDR2: SGHRS, YFSETQ. The CDR3 is 12 amino acids. This chain's CDR3 is CASSPGWGEQYV. As DNA, the CDR3 is TGCGCCAGCAGCCCCGGGTGGGGCGAGCAGTACGTC.

The chain is built from TRBV7-3 and TRBJ2-7; D possibly corresponds to TRBD1 (6 bases). The CDR3 contains 15 residues. Germline V lookup: CDR1 SGHTA, CDR2 FQGTGA. The V gene lost 8 bases and the J gene lost 1 base, with 18 bases spanning the gap. CDR3 region: CASAAYGTPSYEQYF. DNA for the CDR3: TGTGCCAGCGCCGCCTACGGGACACCTTCCTACGAGCAGTACTTC.

V is TRBV30 and J is TRBJ2-1; 11 bases are shared with TRBD2. Germline V gene sequence: CDR1 GTSNPN, CDR2 SVGIG (reference sequence). V was pared by 1 base and J by 10 bases, with 9 bases of the junction left unmatched. This CDR3 has 15 amino acids. The CDR3 DNA follows: TGTGCCTGGAGTGGGAGCCTAGCGGGAGGTGGAGAGCAGTTCTTC. Residues: CAWSGSLAGGGEQFF.

V and J are TRBV12-3 or TRBV12-4 and TRBJ2-2; D unresolved. Trimming removed 6 bases at V and 7 bases at J, with 15 bases between. CDR3 length: 14 amino acids. As DNA, the CDR3 is TGTGCCAGCAGCGCGCGCGGATCGGACGGGGAGCTGTTTTTT. This gives the protein CASSARGSDGELFF.

J is TRBJ1-1 and V is TRBV5-1; D is unresolved. Germline V gives CDR1 SGHRS, CDR2 YFSETQ. The CDR3 extends over 15 amino acids. With 0 bases removed from V and 2 bases from J, the gap between germline ends came to 11 bases. CDR3 residues: CASSLGSPFNTEAFF. The DNA for the CDR3 is TGCGCCAGCAGCTTGGGTTCACCCTTCAACACTGAAGCTTTCTTT.

J is TRBJ2-2 and V is TRBV5-4, with 8 bases that match TRBD2. Germline CDR1 and CDR2: SGHNT and YYREEE (reference sequence). CDR3 length equals 14 residues. V lost 10 bases and J lost 3; bases outside the gene matches: 8. CDR3: CALQAGEDTGELFF. The CDR3 DNA reads as TGTGCCCTACAAGCGGGAGAAGACACCGGGGAGCTGTTTTTT.

This chain joins TRBV6-2 or TRBV6-3 and TRBJ2-2, with 7 bases that match TRBD1. CDR3 length: 12 residues. Trimming at V came to 9 bases and at J to 5 bases, leaving 3 bases not matched to a gene. Germline V gene data show CDR1 as MNHEY and CDR2 as SVGEGT. CDR3 loop: CASNRGTGELFF. In nucleotides, the CDR3 is TGTGCCAGTAACAGGGGAACCGGGGAGCTGTTTTTT.